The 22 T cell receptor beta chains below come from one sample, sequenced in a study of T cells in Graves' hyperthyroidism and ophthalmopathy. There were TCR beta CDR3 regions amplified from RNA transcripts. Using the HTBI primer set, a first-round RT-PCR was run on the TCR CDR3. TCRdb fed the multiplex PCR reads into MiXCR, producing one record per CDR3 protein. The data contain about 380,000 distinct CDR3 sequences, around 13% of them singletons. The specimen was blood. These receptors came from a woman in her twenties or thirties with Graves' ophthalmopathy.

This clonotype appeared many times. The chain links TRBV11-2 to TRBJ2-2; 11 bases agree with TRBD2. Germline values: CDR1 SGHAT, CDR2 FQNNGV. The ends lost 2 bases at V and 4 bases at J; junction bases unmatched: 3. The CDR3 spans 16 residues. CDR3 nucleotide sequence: TGTGCCAGCAGCTTATTACTAGCGGGGGTCACCGGGGAGCTGTTTTTT. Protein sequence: CASSLLLAGVTGELFF.

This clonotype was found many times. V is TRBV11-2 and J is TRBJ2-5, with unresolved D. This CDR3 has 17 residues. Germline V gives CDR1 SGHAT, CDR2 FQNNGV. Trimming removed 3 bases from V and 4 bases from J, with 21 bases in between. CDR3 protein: CASSFPLEPYKSETQYF. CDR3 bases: TGTGCCAGCAGCTTTCCTCTTGAACCTTACAAATCAGAGACCCAGTACTTC.

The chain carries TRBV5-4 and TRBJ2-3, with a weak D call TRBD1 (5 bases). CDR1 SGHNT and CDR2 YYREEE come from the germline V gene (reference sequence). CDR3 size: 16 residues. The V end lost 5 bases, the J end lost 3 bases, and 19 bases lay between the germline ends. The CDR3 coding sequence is TGTGCCAGCAGTATCACGCAGGGTCGCCTAACAGATACGCAGTATTTT. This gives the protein CASSITQGRLTDTQYF. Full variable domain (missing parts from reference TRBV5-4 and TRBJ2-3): ETGVTQSPTHLIKTRGQQVTLRCSSQSGHNTVSWYQQALGQGPQFIFQYYREEENGRGNFPPRFSGLQFPNYSSELNVNALELDDSALYLCASSITQGRLTDTQYFGPGTRLTVL.

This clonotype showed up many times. Here the CDR3 DNA reads TGTGCCAGCAGTCACCGGGACAGGCCGCGCTACACCTTC. Translated, it gives CASSHRDRPRYTF. The chain joins TRBV12-3 or TRBV12-4 to TRBJ1-2; 8 positions match TRBD1. V shed 5 bases, J shed 9 bases, and the junction held 8 bases outside the gene matches. The CDR3 is made up of 13 amino acids.

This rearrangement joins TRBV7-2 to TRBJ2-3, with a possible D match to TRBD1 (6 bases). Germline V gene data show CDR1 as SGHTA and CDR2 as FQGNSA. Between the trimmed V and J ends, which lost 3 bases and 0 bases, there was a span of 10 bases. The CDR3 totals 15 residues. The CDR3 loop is CASSFRDTSTDTQYF. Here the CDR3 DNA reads TGTGCCAGCAGCTTTCGGGACACTAGCACAGATACGCAGTATTTT.

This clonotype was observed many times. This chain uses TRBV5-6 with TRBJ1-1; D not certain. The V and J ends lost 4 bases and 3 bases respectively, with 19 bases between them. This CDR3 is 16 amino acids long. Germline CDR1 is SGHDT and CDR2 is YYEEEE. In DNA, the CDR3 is TGTGCCAGCAGCCCGCCGGTTTGGCAAGGAGACACTGAAGCTTTCTTT. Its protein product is CASSPPVWQGDTEAFF. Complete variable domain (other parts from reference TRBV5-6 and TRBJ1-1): DAGVTQSPTHLIKTRGQQVTLRCSPKSGHDTVSWYQQALGQGPQFIFQYYEEEERQRGNFPDRFSGHQFPNYSSELNVNALLLGDSALYLCASSPPVWQGDTEAFFGQGTRLTVV.

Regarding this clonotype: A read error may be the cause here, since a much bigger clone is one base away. The CDR3 sequence is CASTRETFSSYNEQYF. CDR3 DNA sequence: TGTGCCAGCACCAGAGAGACATTTAGCTCCTACAATGAGCAGTACTTC. J is TRBJ2-1 and V is TRBV6-1; D gene uncertain. The J call could be wrong; TRBJ2-7 is a better fit for the DNA end. CDR1 is MNHNS, CDR2 SASEGT, per germline. The CDR3 totals 16 residues.

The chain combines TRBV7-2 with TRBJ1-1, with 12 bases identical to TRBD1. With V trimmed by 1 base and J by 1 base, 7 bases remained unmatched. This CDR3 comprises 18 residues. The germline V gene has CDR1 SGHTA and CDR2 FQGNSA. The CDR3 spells CASSLGGTGGARNTEAFF. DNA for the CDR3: TGTGCCAGCAGCTTAGGGGGGACAGGGGGCGCGAGGAACACTGAAGCTTTCTTT.

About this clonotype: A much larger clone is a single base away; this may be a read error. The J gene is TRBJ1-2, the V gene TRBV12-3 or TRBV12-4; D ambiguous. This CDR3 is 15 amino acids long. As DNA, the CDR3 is TGTGCCAGCAGTACAAGGACGGAAGCTAACTATGGCTACAGCTTC. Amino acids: CASSTRTEANYGYSF.

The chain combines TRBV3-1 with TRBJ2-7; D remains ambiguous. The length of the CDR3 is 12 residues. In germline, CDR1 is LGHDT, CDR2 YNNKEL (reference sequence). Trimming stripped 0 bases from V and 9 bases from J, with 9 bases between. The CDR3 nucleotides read TGTGCCAGCAGCCAAGAGGCCTCCGCGCAGTACTTC. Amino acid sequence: CASSQEASAQYF.

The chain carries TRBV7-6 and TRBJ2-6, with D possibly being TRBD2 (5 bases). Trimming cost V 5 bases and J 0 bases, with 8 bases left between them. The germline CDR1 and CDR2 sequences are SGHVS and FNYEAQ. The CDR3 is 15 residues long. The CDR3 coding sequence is TGTGCCAGCAGCCTTACTAGCTCTGGGGCCAACGTCCTGACTTTC. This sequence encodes CASSLTSSGANVLTF.

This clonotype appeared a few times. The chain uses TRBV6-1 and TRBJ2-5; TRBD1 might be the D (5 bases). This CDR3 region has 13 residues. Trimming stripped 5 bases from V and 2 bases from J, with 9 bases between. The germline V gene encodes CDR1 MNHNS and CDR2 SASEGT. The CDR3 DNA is TGTGCCAGCAGTCGACAGACACAAGAGACCCAGTACTTC. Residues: CASSRQTQETQYF.

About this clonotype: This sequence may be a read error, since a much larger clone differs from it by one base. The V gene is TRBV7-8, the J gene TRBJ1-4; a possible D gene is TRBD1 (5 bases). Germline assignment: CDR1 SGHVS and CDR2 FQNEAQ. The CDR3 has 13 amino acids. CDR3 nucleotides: TGTGTCAGCAGTCACGGGGGGGGTGAAAAACTGTTTTTT. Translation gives CVSSHGGGEKLFF.

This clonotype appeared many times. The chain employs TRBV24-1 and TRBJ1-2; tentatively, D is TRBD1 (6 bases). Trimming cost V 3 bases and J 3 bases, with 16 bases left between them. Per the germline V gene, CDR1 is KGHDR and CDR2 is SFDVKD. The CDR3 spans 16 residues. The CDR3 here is CATSDPRGSRDYGYTF. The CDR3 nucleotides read TGTGCCACCAGTGATCCAAGGGGGAGTCGTGACTATGGCTACACCTTC.

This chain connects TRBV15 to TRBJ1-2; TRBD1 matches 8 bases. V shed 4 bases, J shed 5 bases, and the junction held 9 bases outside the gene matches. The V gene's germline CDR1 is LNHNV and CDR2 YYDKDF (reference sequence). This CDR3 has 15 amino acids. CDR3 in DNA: TGTGCCACCAGCAACGACAGGGGCGAGAAGTATGGCTACACCTTC. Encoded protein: CATSNDRGEKYGYTF.

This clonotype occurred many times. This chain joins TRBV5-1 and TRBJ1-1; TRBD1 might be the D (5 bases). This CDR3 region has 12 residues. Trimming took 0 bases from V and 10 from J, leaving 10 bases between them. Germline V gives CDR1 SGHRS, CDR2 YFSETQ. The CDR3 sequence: CASSLDRRGAFF. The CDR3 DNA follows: TGCGCCAGCAGCTTGGACAGGCGGGGAGCTTTCTTT.

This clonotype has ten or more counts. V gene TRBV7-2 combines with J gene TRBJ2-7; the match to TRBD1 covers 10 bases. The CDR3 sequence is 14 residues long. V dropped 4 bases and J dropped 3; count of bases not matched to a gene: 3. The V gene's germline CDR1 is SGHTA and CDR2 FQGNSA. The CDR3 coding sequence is TGTGCCAGCAGCTCCGGGACAGGGGACTACGAGCAGTACTTC. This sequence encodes CASSSGTGDYEQYF. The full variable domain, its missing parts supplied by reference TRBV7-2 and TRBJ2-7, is GAGVSQSPSNKVTEKGKDVELRCDPISGHTALYWYRQSLGQGLEFLIYFQGNSAPDKSGLPSDRFSAERTGGSVSTLTIQRTQQEDSAVYLCASSSGTGDYEQYFGPGTRLTVT.

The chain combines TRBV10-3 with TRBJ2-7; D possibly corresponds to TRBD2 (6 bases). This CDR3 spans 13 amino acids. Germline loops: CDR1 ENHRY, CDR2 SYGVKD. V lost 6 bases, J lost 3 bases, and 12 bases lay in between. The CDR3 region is CAISPGLNYEQYF. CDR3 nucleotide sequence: TGTGCCATCAGCCCGGGACTCAACTACGAGCAGTACTTC.

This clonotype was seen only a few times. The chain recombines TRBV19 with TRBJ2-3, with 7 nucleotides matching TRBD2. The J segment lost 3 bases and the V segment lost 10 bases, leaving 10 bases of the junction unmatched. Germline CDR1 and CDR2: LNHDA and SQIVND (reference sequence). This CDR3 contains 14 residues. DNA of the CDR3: TGTGCCACCAAGCGGGGTCTAGGAACAGATACGCAGTATTTT. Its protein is CATKRGLGTDTQYF.

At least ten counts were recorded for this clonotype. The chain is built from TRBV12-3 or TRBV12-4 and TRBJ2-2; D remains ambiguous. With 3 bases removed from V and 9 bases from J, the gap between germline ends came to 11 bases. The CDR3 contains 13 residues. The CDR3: CASSFFGVRELFF. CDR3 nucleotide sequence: TGTGCCAGCAGTTTTTTTGGGGTCCGGGAGCTGTTTTTT.

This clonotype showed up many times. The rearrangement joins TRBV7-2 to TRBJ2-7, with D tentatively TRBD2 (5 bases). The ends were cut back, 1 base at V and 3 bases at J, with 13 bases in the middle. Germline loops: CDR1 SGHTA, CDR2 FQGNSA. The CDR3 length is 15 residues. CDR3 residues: CASSLELGLNYEQYF. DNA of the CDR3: TGTGCCAGCAGCTTAGAACTAGGACTGAACTACGAGCAGTACTTC.

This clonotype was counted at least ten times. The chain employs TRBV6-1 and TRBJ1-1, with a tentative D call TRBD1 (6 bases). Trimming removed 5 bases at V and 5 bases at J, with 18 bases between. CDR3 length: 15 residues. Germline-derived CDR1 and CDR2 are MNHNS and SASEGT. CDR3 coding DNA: TGTGCCAGCAGTAACCACGTACAGGGCTATACTGAAGCTTTCTTT. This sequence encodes CASSNHVQGYTEAFF.